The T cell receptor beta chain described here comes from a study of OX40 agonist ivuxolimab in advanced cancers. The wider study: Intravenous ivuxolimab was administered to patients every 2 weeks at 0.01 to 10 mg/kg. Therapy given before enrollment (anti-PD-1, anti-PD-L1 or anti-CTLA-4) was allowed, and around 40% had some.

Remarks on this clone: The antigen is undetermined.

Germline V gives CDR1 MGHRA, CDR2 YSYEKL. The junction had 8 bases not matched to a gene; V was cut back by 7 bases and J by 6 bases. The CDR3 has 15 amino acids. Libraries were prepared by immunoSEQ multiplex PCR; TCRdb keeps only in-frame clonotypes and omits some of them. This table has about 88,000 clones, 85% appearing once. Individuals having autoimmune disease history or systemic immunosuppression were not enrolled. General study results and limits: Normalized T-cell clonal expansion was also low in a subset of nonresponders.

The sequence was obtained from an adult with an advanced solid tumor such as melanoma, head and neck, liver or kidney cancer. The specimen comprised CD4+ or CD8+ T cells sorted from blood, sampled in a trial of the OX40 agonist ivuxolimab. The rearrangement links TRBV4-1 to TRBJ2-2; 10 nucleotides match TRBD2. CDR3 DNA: TGCGCCAGCAACCGGGCTAGCGGGGGACCCGGGGAGCTGTTTTTT. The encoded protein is CASNRASGGPGELFF.